Following are 8 T cell receptor beta chains from one sample sequenced in a study of Ad26.COV2.S vaccination and SARS-CoV-2 variants. The treatment denotes: around 19 received Ad26.COV2.S at low or high dose, single or two shots; several received placebo; per-sample allocation not given. Each sample was drawn 63 days after the first injection (of vaccine or placebo). Libraries were prepared by immunoSEQ multiplex PCR; TCRdb keeps only in-frame clonotypes and omits some of them. The table shows hundreds of thousands of clones, with around 90% occurring only once. The material sequenced was peripheral blood, taken in a trial of Ad26.COV2.S vaccine versus placebo. The receptor source for this set is a person between 18 and 60 years old who received the Ad26.COV2.S COVID-19 vaccine or a placebo.

The chain employs TRBV19 and TRBJ1-2; D possibly corresponds to TRBD1 (5 bases). The V gene's germline CDR1 is LNHDA and CDR2 SQIVND (reference sequence). Trimming stripped 2 bases from V and 2 bases from J, with 18 bases between. The length of the CDR3 is 17 residues. The DNA of the CDR3 is TGTGCCAGTAGTATAAGCAGTCGGGGGATCGGGAACTATGGCTACACCTTC. This gives the protein CASSISSRGIGNYGYTF.

The V call is TRBV28, the J call TRBJ1-4; TRBD1 matches at 8 bases. There are 14 residues in the CDR3. The trim removed 3 bases at V and 10 bases at J, leaving 7 bases unmatched. Germline V gene data show CDR1 as MDHEN and CDR2 as SYDVKM. The CDR3 DNA reads TGTGCCAGCAGTTTCCAGGGGGCGAAGGTAAAACTGTTTTTT. Translation: CASSFQGAKVKLFF.

The chain employs TRBV6-6 and TRBJ2-5, with D maybe TRBD2 (6 bases). The CDR3 covers 13 residues. Germline-derived CDR1 and CDR2 are MNHNY and SVGAGI (reference sequence). V lost 2 bases and J 5 bases, leaving 9 bases between the germline ends. CDR3 loop: CASSYTGRETQYF. The DNA of the CDR3 is TGTGCCAGCAGTTACACGGGGAGGGAGACCCAGTACTTC.

V is TRBV7-8 and J is TRBJ1-4; D is ambiguous. V dropped 5 bases and J dropped 5 bases, with 12 bases sitting between them. The CDR3 is 14 residues long. Germline V lookup: CDR1 SGHVS, CDR2 FQNEAQ. The CDR3 loop reads CASSATWANEKLFF. The CDR3 DNA sequence: TGTGCCAGCAGCGCAACCTGGGCCAATGAAAAACTGTTTTTT.

The chain employs TRBV7-2 and TRBJ2-7; D may be TRBD2 (6 bases). In germline, CDR1 is SGHTA, CDR2 FQGNSA. The CDR3 is 14 residues long. The V and J ends lost 5 bases and 4 bases respectively, with 15 bases between them. The CDR3 spells CASSVSGPEYEQYF. The CDR3 nucleotides are TGTGCCAGCAGCGTTAGCGGCCCAGAGTACGAGCAGTACTTC. The whole variable domain, remainder taken from reference TRBV7-2 and TRBJ2-7, is GAGVSQSPSNKVTEKGKDVELRCDPISGHTALYWYRQSLGQGLEFLIYFQGNSAPDKSGLPSDRFSAERTGGSVSTLTIQRTQQEDSAVYLCASSVSGPEYEQYFGPGTRLTVT.

This clone showed up just once. CDR3 amino acids: CATSGGQRTGELFF. The CDR3 DNA sequence: TGTGCCACCAGCGGGGGGCAAAGAACCGGGGAGCTGTTTTTT. The chain uses TRBV15 and TRBJ2-2; D is perhaps TRBD1 or TRBD2 (6 bases each). The CDR3 runs 14 residues. CDR1 is LNHNV and CDR2 is YYDKDF in the germline V gene (reference sequence). The ends were cut back, 5 bases at V and 5 bases at J, with 12 bases in the middle.

CDR3 sequence: CASSPDRAQPQHF. The CDR3 nucleotides read TGTGCCAGCAGTCCTGACAGGGCCCAGCCCCAGCATTTT. The V call is TRBV6-5, the J call TRBJ1-5; 7 nucleotides align to TRBD1. Looked up from germline, CDR1 is MNHEY and CDR2 is SVGAGI. V lost 5 bases and J lost 7; bases outside the gene matches: 5. This CDR3 is 13 amino acids long.

The rearrangement joins TRBV30 to TRBJ2-2, with TRBD1 matching over 7 bases. The V and J ends lost 5 bases and 1 base, in that order; junction bases with no gene match: 7. Per germline, CDR1 GTSNPN and CDR2 SVGIG (reference sequence). The CDR3 has 15 amino acids. The CDR3 coding sequence is TGTGCCTGGTCGTTAGGGACAGTGAACACCGGGGAGCTGTTTTTT. Translation: CAWSLGTVNTGELFF.